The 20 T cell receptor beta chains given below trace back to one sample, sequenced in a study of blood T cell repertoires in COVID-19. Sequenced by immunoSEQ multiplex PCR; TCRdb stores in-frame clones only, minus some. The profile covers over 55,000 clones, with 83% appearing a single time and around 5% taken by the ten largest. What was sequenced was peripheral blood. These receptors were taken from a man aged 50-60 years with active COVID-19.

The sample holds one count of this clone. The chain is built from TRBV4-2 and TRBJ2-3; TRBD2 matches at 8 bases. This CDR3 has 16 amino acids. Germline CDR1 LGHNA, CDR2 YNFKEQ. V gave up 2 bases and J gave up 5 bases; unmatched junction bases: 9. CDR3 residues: CASSQPQREKKDTQYF. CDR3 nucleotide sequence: TGTGCCAGCAGCCAACCACAGCGGGAGAAGAAAGATACGCAGTATTTT.

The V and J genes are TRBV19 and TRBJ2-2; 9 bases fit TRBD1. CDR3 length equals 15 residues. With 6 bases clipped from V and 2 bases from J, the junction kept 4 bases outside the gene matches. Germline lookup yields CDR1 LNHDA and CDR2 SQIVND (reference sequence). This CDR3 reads CASRQTGGNTGELFF. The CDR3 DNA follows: TGTGCCAGTAGACAGACAGGGGGAAACACCGGGGAGCTGTTTTTT. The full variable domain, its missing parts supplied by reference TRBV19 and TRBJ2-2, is DGGITQSPKYLFRKEGQNVTLSCEQNLNHDAMYWYRQDPGQGLRLIYYSQIVNDFQKGDIAEGYSVSREKKESFPLTVTSAQKNPTAFYLCASRQTGGNTGELFFGEGSRLTVL.

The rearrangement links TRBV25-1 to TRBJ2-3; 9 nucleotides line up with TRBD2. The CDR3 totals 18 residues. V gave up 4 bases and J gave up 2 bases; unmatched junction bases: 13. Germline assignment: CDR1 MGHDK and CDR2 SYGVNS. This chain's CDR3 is CASSVSLGSGSTTDTQYF. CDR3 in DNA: TGTGCCAGCAGTGTCTCCTTGGGTAGCGGGAGTACCACAGATACGCAGTATTTT.

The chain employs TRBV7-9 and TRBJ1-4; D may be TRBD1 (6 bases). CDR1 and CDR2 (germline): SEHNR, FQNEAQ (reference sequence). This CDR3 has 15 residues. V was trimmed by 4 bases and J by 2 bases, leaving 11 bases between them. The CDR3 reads CASSSGVRTNEKLFF. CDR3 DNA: TGTGCCAGCAGCTCAGGGGTGCGGACTAATGAAAAACTGTTTTTT. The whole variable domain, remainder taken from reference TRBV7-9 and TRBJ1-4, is DTGVSQNPRHKITKRGQNVTFRCDPISEHNRLYWYRQTLGQGPEFLTYFQNEAQLEKSRLLSDRFSAERPKGSFSTLEIQRTEQGDSAMYLCASSSGVRTNEKLFFGSGTQLSVL.

This CDR3 is CASSSNRGDNEQFF. CDR3 nucleotide sequence: TGTGCCAGCAGCTCGAACAGGGGAGACAATGAGCAGTTCTTC. This chain links TRBV7-2 with TRBJ2-1; 7 bases agree with TRBD1. J lost 5 bases, V lost 4 bases, and 5 bases had no gene match. The CDR3 covers 14 residues. Germline V gene sequence: CDR1 SGHTA, CDR2 FQGNSA.

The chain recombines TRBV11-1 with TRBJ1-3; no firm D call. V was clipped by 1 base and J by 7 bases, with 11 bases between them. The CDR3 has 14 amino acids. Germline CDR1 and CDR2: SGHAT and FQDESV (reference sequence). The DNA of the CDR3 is TGTGCCAGCAGCTTAGTCCGGCGAGGGAACACCATATATTTT. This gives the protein CASSLVRRGNTIYF.

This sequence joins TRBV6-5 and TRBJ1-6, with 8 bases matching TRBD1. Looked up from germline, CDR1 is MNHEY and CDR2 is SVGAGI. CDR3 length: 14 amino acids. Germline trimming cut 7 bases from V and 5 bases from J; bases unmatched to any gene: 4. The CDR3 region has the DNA TGTGCCAGCATTGGACAGGGAAATAATTCACCCCTCCACTTT. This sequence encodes CASIGQGNNSPLHF.

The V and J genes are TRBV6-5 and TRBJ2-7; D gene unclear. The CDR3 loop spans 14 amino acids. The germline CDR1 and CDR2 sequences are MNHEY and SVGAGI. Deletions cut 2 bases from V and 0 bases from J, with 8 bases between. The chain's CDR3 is CASSYRQASYEQYF. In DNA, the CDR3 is TGTGCCAGCAGTTACCGGCAGGCCTCCTACGAGCAGTACTTC.

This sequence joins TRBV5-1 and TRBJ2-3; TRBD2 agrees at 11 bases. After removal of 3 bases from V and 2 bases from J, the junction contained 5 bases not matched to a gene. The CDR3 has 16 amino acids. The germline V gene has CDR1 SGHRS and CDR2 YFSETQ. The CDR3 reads CASSSGTSGPTDTQYF. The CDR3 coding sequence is TGCGCCAGCAGCTCCGGGACTAGCGGACCCACAGATACGCAGTATTTT.

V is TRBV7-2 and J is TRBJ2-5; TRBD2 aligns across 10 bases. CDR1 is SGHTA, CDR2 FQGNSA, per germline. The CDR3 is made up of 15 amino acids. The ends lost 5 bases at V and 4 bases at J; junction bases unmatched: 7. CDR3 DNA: TGTGCCAGCAGCCCGACGGGACTAGCGAGAGAGACCCAGTACTTC. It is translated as CASSPTGLARETQYF.

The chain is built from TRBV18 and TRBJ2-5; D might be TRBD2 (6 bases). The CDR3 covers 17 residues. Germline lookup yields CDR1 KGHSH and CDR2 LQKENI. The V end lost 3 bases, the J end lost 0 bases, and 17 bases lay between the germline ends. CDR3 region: CASSPLLERRDQETQYF. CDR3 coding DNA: TGTGCCAGCTCACCCCTTTTGGAGCGGAGGGACCAAGAGACCCAGTACTTC.

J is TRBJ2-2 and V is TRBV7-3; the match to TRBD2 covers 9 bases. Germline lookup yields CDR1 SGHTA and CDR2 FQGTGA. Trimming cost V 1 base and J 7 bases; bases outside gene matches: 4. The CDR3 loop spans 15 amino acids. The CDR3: CASSLIAGEGGELFF. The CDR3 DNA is TGTGCCAGCAGCTTAATAGCGGGGGAGGGCGGGGAGCTGTTTTTT.

This chain's CDR3 is CASSSSRLAGSADTQYF. In DNA form, the CDR3 reads TGTGCCAGCAGCTCCTCCCGACTAGCGGGAAGCGCAGATACGCAGTATTTT. The chain carries TRBV7-3 and TRBJ2-3; 11 nucleotides align to TRBD2. The germline gives CDR1 SGHTA, CDR2 FQGTGA. The CDR3 is made up of 17 amino acids. V lost 4 bases, J lost 4 bases, and 10 bases stayed unmatched.

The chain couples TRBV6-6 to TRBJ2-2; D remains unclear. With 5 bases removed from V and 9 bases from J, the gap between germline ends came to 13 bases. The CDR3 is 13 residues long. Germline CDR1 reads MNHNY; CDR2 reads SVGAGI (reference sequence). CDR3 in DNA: TGTGCCAGCAGTCTTCCTTCCCCCCGGGAGCTGTTTTTT. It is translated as CASSLPSPRELFF.

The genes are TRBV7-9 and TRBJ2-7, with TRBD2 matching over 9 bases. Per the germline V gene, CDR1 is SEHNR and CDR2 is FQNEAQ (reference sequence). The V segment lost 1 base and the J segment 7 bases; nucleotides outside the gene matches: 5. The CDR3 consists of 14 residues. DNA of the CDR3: TGTGCCAGCAGCTTAGTCGGACTAGCGAGGGAGCAGTACTTC. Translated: CASSLVGLAREQYF.

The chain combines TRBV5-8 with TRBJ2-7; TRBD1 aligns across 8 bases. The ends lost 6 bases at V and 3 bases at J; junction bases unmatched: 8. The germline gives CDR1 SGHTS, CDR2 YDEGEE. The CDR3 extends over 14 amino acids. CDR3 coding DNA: TGTGCCAGCACCCACCGGACAGGGATCTACGAGCAGTACTTC. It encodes CASTHRTGIYEQYF.

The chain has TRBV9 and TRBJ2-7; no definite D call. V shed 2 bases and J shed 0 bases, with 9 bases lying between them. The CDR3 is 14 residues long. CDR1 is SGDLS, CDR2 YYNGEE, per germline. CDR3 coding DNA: TGTGCCAGCAGCGTCGACATGAGCTCCTACGAGCAGTACTTC. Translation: CASSVDMSSYEQYF.

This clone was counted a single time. CDR3 DNA sequence: TGTGCCAGCAGCTTAGGGGCAGGTAACAATGAGCAGTTCTTC. This translates into CASSLGAGNNEQFF. V gene TRBV7-2 combines with J gene TRBJ2-1; D is ambiguous. The V end lost 1 base, the J end lost 5 bases, and 9 bases lay between the germline ends. The CDR3 is 14 residues long. Germline V lookup: CDR1 SGHTA, CDR2 FQGNSA.

DNA of the CDR3: TGTGCCAGCAGCTTATTCTACCTAGGGGACACCGGGGAGCTGTTTTTT. Its translation: CASSLFYLGDTGELFF. J is TRBJ2-2 and V is TRBV7-2; D might be TRBD1 (5 bases). The V gene lost 2 bases and the J gene lost 3 bases, with 13 bases spanning the gap. This CDR3 spans 16 amino acids. CDR1 is SGHTA, CDR2 FQGNSA, per germline.

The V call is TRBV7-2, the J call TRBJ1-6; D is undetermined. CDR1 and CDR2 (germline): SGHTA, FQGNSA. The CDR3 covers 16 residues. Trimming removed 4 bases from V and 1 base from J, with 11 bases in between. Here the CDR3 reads CASSSSSGSYNSPLHF. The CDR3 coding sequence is TGTGCCAGCAGCTCCTCTTCGGGATCCTATAATTCACCCCTCCACTTT. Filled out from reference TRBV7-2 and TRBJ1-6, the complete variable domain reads GAGVSQSPSNKVTEKGKDVELRCDPISGHTALYWYRQSLGQGLEFLIYFQGNSAPDKSGLPSDRFSAERTGGSVSTLTIQRTQQEDSAVYLCASSSSSGSYNSPLHFGNGTRLTVT.